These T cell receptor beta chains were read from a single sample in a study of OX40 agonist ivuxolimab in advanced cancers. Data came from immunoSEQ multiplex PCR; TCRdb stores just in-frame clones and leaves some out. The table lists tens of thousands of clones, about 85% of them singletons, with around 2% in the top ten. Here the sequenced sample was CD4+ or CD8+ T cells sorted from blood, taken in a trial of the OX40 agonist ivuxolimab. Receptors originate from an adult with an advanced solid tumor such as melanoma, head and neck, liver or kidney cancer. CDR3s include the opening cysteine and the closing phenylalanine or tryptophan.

CDR3 protein: CAPWTTASTEAFF
CDR3 length: 13
V gene: TRBV6-5

CDR3 protein: CASSEASRGDGYTF
CDR3 length: 14
V gene: TRBV2

CDR3 protein: CASSLDRGRTEAFF
CDR3 length: 14
V gene: TRBV5-5

CDR3 protein: CSAKTPEAFF
CDR3 length: 10
V gene: TRBV20-1

CDR3 protein: CASSIMRGDSYSNQPQHF
CDR3 length: 18
V gene: TRBV19

CDR3 protein: CASSRTGGLNQPQHF
CDR3 length: 15
V gene: TRBV7-6

CDR3 protein: CASSPGQGILGETQYF
CDR3 length: 16
V gene: TRBV9

CDR3 protein: CASSQTFRQYF
CDR3 length: 11
V gene: TRBV14

CDR3 protein: CASSSIPRGETQYF
CDR3 length: 14
V gene: TRBV10-1

CDR3 protein: CASSFSLRAVNTEAFF
CDR3 length: 16
V gene: TRBV28

CDR3 protein: CASSLTGTSGSRYEQFF
CDR3 length: 17
V gene: TRBV5-1

CDR3 protein: CSVRRGTGGNTIYF
CDR3 length: 14
V gene: TRBV29-1

CDR3 protein: CASSPGGRRNEQYF
CDR3 length: 14
V gene: TRBV28

CDR3 protein: CASRSLPEITEAFF
CDR3 length: 14
V gene: TRBV12-2

CDR3 protein: CASRRTGLNNSPLHF
CDR3 length: 15
V gene: TRBV28

CDR3 protein: CASSLLGTDYEQYF
CDR3 length: 14
V gene: TRBV11-3

CDR3 protein: CASTLLAGAFEQYF
CDR3 length: 14
V gene: TRBV6-5

CDR3 protein: CASSPYFNTEAFF
CDR3 length: 13
V gene: TRBV7-2

CDR3 protein: CAWSVYPNPERWAPSGSLREKLFF
CDR3 length: 24
V gene: TRBV30

CDR3 protein: CATQRTGLAGGTGELFF
CDR3 length: 17
V gene: TRBV2

CDR3 protein: CASTFLDRDTEAFF
CDR3 length: 14
V gene: TRBV6-1

CDR3 protein: CASSVSPGQGATNEKLFF
CDR3 length: 18
V gene: TRBV11-2

CDR3 protein: CASSLAHGGPNEKLFF
CDR3 length: 16
V gene: TRBV7-9

CDR3 protein: CASSPWVAGTYNEQFF
CDR3 length: 16
V gene: TRBV10-2

CDR3 protein: CASSRYTGTEHTGELFF
CDR3 length: 17
V gene: TRBV5-1

CDR3 protein: CASSRAGSVPSGANVLTF
CDR3 length: 18
V gene: TRBV7-2

CDR3 protein: CASTGTGGAYTF
CDR3 length: 12
V gene: TRBV2

CDR3 protein: CASSYSSGIGQPQHF
CDR3 length: 15
V gene: TRBV6-6

CDR3 protein: CASSLLIVSEQYF
CDR3 length: 13
V gene: TRBV5-1

CDR3 protein: CASSPLEGVQETQYF
CDR3 length: 15
V gene: TRBV9

CDR3 protein: CASSLGQPQHF
CDR3 length: 11
V gene: TRBV28

CDR3 protein: CASSRGELGYTF
CDR3 length: 12
V gene: TRBV7-9

CDR3 protein: CASSIPPSGGAQTQYF
CDR3 length: 16
V gene: TRBV19

CDR3 protein: CASSADLGGTIYF
CDR3 length: 13
V gene: TRBV5-4

CDR3 protein: CASSRSRGPLHF
CDR3 length: 12
V gene: TRBV2

CDR3 protein: CASSTLRVNEQFF
CDR3 length: 13
V gene: TRBV6-1

CDR3 protein: CASSSRTSGLDTQYF
CDR3 length: 15
V gene: TRBV10-1

CDR3 protein: CASSARTGDNSPLHF
CDR3 length: 15
V gene: TRBV7-6

CDR3 protein: CASSSTGLTVSGANVLTF
CDR3 length: 18
V gene: TRBV7-2

CDR3 protein: CASSMDHGAPYNQPQHF
CDR3 length: 17
V gene: TRBV19

CDR3 protein: CASSPSSGKTGVYEQYF
CDR3 length: 17
V gene: TRBV11-3

CDR3 protein: CTSSQETWWVLAGGREQYF
CDR3 length: 19
V gene: TRBV1

CDR3 protein: CASSFSRQERQYF
CDR3 length: 13
V gene: TRBV5-1

CDR3 protein: CASTDRGLLGTQHF
CDR3 length: 14
V gene: TRBV6-6

CDR3 protein: CSAREDQRAFF
CDR3 length: 11
V gene: TRBV20-1

CDR3 protein: CASNPDRVGTGELFF
CDR3 length: 15
V gene: TRBV6-5

CDR3 protein: CASRRSQGQETQYF
CDR3 length: 14
V gene: TRBV5-4

CDR3 protein: CASSLLFGTGMNTEAFF
CDR3 length: 17
V gene: TRBV16

CDR3 protein: CASSLGADGTEAFF
CDR3 length: 14
V gene: TRBV5-1

CDR3 protein: CASSWKTVYQPQHF
CDR3 length: 14
V gene: TRBV6-1

CDR3 protein: CASSLGEWYGYTF
CDR3 length: 13
V gene: TRBV5-1